These 17 T cell receptor beta chains originate from one sample sequenced in a study of blood T cells in healthy people across ages. Primed by a sample-barcoded 5' primer and a J-beta primer mix, a second PCR proceeded for 7 to 11 cycles. Via MiXCR, TCRdb re-called the 5' RACE reads, giving one row per CDR3 protein. This sample has about 1.4 million distinct CDR3 sequences, with approximately 60% found just once. The sample consisted of blood. The source of these receptors is a man in his late teens or twenties in good health.

A single count supports this clonotype. This chain uses TRBV2 with TRBJ2-4; 11 positions agree with TRBD1. With the DNA end fitting TRBJ2-7 better, the J assignment may be wrong. The V gene's germline CDR1 is SNHLY and CDR2 FYNNEI. This CDR3 is built from 15 residues. In DNA form, the CDR3 reads TGTGCCAGCAGTGATCCGGGACAGGGGGAATACGAGCAGTACTTC. Amino acid sequence: CASSDPGQGEYEQYF.

The chain uses TRBV12-3 or TRBV12-4 and TRBJ2-6; perhaps TRBD1 as D (6 bases). The ends were cut back, 4 bases at V and 18 bases at J, with 13 bases in the middle. The CDR3 is 11 amino acids. As DNA, the CDR3 is TGTGCCAGCAGTTCCCGGGACACGAGGACTTTC. It translates to CASSSRDTRTF.

V and J are TRBV5-6 and TRBJ1-6, with 10 nucleotides matching TRBD1. The germline gives CDR1 SGHDT, CDR2 YYEEEE. The junction had 8 bases not matched to a gene; V was cut back by 8 bases and J by 9 bases. This CDR3 spans 14 amino acids. The CDR3 nucleotides read TGTGCCAGTAGACTGGGACAGGGGTTTTCACCCCTCCACTTT. Translated: CASRLGQGFSPLHF.

This chain connects TRBV7-2 to TRBJ2-5; 10 nucleotides line up with TRBD1. Trimming cost V 2 bases and J 4 bases; bases outside gene matches: 7. From germline, CDR1 is SGHTA and CDR2 FQGNSA. The CDR3 sequence is 16 residues long. The CDR3: CTSSLFLRTGGETQYF. CDR3 sequence (DNA): TGTACCAGCAGCTTATTTCTCCGGACAGGGGGAGAGACCCAGTACTTC.

This clonotype was counted between two and nine times. The rearrangement joins TRBV6-5 to TRBJ1-6, with a tentative D call TRBD1 (5 bases). The germline gives CDR1 MNHEY, CDR2 SVGAGI. Trimming removed 8 bases from V and 13 bases from J, with 18 bases in between. This CDR3 has 13 amino acids. CDR3 DNA: TGTGCCAGCGGGGGGGATGGGAGCAGGCCCCTCCACTTT. Translation gives CASGGDGSRPLHF.

This clonotype showed up just a few times. The genes are TRBV5-1 and TRBJ2-1, with 10 bases identical to TRBD1. The CDR3 runs 16 residues. Germline CDR1 is SGHRS and CDR2 is YFSETQ. Unmatched junction bases numbered 9, after V lost 5 bases and J lost 4 bases. CDR3 loop: CASRRDRGPDYNEQFF. The CDR3 DNA reads TGCGCCAGCAGGAGGGACAGGGGCCCTGATTACAATGAGCAGTTCTTC.

This rearrangement joins TRBV11-2 to TRBJ2-7; 7 bases are a match to TRBD1. The CDR3 has 12 amino acids. V gave up 6 bases and J gave up 5 bases; unmatched junction bases: 4. CDR1 is SGHAT and CDR2 is FQNNGV in the germline V gene. CDR3: CASRLQGHEQYF. The CDR3 coding sequence is TGTGCCAGCAGATTACAGGGGCACGAGCAGTACTTC.

The V and J genes are TRBV6-5 and TRBJ1-5; D is possibly TRBD1 (5 bases). Trimming removed 8 bases at V and 4 bases at J, with 15 bases between. Germline-derived CDR1 and CDR2 are MNHEY and SVGAGI. CDR3 size: 14 residues. CDR3 sequence reads: CASAPDQGNQPQHF. The CDR3 bases are TGTGCCAGCGCCCCTGATCAGGGAAATCAGCCCCAGCATTTT.

V usage is TRBV6-1 and J usage is TRBJ1-1; D ambiguous. The CDR3 runs to 13 residues. Between the trimmed V and J ends, which lost 1 base and 1 base, there was a span of 4 bases. Germline V CDR1 and CDR2: MNHNS, SASEGT. The CDR3 nucleotides are TGTGCCAGCAGTGAAGAGTGGAACACTGAAGCTTTCTTT. Residues: CASSEEWNTEAFF.

This chain joins TRBV28 and TRBJ1-1, with D unclear. The V end was cut by 6 bases, the J end by 6 bases, with 20 bases between. Germline V gene lookup returns CDR1 MDHEN and CDR2 SYDVKM. The CDR3 loop spans 15 amino acids. CDR3 in DNA: TGTGCCAGCAGACCGCCTACGATGGTCTGGTCTGAAGCTTTCTTT. This translates into CASRPPTMVWSEAFF.

This clonotype was detected a few times. V and J are TRBV11-2 and TRBJ2-5; 8 nucleotides agree with TRBD1. The V segment lost 5 bases and the J segment 3 bases; nucleotides outside the gene matches: 5. The CDR3 sequence is 14 residues long. The germline V gene has CDR1 SGHAT and CDR2 FQNNGV. The CDR3: CASSQQTGEETQYF. DNA of the CDR3: TGTGCCAGCAGCCAACAGACAGGGGAAGAGACCCAGTACTTC.

This chain connects TRBV7-9 to TRBJ2-3; maybe TRBD2 (5 bases). V was trimmed by 6 bases and J by 2 bases, leaving 18 bases between them. The CDR3 spans 16 residues. The germline V gene encodes CDR1 SEHNR and CDR2 FQNEAQ (reference sequence). Here the CDR3 reads CASRFFRLATTDTQYF. CDR3 nucleotides: TGTGCCAGCAGGTTTTTCCGCCTAGCCACCACAGATACGCAGTATTTT.

A few counts support this clonotype. V is TRBV2 and J is TRBJ2-3; no clear D gene. From germline, CDR1 is SNHLY and CDR2 FYNNEI. This CDR3 has 14 amino acids. V dropped 3 bases and J dropped 2 bases, with 9 bases sitting between them. CDR3 loop: CASSESAPTDTQYF. The CDR3 region has the DNA TGTGCCAGCAGTGAGTCAGCGCCCACAGATACGCAGTATTTT.

As regards this clonotype: The junction shows a germline mismatch at one end, possibly a read error. The chain combines TRBV4-1 with TRBJ1-2, with D hard to call. The CDR3 has 15 residues. The V gene's germline CDR1 is MGHRA and CDR2 YSYEKL. The CDR3 DNA sequence: TGCGCCAGCAGCTCGATAACTACAACTAAGTATGGCTACACCTTC. It specifies CASSSITTTKYGYTF.

The V call is TRBV7-3, the J call TRBJ2-5; a possible D gene is TRBD2 (7 bases). V lost 5 bases and J 1 base, leaving 20 bases between the germline ends. There are 17 residues in the CDR3. Germline CDR1 is SGHTA and CDR2 is FQGTGA. The CDR3 reads CASSPTVRGAGQETQYF. DNA for the CDR3: TGTGCCAGCAGCCCCACAGTTCGGGGGGCAGGCCAAGAGACCCAGTACTTC.

The gene calls are TRBV6-2 or TRBV6-3 and TRBJ2-7; D may correspond to TRBD1 or TRBD2 (5 bases each). CDR3 length equals 14 residues. V shed 4 bases and J shed 2 bases, with 12 bases lying between them. The germline gives CDR1 MNHEY, CDR2 SVGEGT. The CDR3 DNA reads as TGTGCCAGCAGTTTGGGACCGATTACCTACGAGCAGTACTTC. Residues: CASSLGPITYEQYF.

The chain is built from TRBV9 and TRBJ2-7; D is perhaps TRBD2 (6 bases). This CDR3 contains 13 residues. Trimming cost V 3 bases and J 2 bases, with 9 bases left between them. Looked up from germline, CDR1 is SGDLS and CDR2 is YYNGEE. The DNA for the CDR3 is TGTGCCAGCAGCGCGGGAGACCCCTACGAGCAGTACTTC. It specifies CASSAGDPYEQYF.